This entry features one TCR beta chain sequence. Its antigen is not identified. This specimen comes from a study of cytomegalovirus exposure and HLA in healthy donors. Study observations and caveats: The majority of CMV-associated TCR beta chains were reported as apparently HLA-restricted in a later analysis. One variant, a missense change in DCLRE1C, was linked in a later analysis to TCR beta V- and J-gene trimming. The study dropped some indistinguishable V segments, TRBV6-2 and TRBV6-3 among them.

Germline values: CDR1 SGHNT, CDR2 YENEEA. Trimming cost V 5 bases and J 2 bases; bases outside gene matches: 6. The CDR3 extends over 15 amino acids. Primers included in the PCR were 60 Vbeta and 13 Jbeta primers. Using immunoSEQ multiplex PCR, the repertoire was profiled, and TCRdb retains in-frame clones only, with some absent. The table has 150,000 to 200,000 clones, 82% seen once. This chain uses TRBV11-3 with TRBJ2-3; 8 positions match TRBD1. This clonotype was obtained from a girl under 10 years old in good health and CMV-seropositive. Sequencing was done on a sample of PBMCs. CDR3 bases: TGTGCCAGCAGCCGGACAGGGAAAAACACAGATACGCAGTATTTT. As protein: CASSRTGKNTDTQYF. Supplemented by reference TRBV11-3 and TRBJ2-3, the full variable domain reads EAGVVQSPRYKIIEKKQPVAFWCNPISGHNTLYWYLQNLGQGPELLIRYENEEAVDDSQLPKDRFSAERLKGVDSTLKIQPAELGDSAVYLCASSRTGKNTDTQYFGPGTRLTVL.